This TCR beta chain was obtained from a study of blood T cells in healthy people across ages. Germline V lookup: CDR1 DFQATT, CDR2 SNEGSKA (reference sequence). V lost 3 bases, J lost 5 bases, and 11 bases lay in between. The length of the CDR3 is 12 residues. It was with a sample-barcoded 5' primer and a J-beta primer mix that a second PCR of about 7 to 12 cycles was run. Unique molecular identifiers of 12 random nucleotides labeled each cDNA. One entry per CDR3 protein, called by TCRdb with MiXCR from the 5' RACE reads. The sample contains 1.2 million to 1.5 million distinct CDR3 sequences, roughly 64% of which appear only once.

V and J are TRBV20-1 and TRBJ2-7, with a possible D match to TRBD2 (5 bases). Material for sequencing was blood. The sequence was obtained from a man aged 18 to 30 in good health. CDR3 loop: CSASEGPNEQYF. CDR3 DNA sequence: TGCAGTGCTAGTGAGGGTCCCAACGAGCAGTACTTC.